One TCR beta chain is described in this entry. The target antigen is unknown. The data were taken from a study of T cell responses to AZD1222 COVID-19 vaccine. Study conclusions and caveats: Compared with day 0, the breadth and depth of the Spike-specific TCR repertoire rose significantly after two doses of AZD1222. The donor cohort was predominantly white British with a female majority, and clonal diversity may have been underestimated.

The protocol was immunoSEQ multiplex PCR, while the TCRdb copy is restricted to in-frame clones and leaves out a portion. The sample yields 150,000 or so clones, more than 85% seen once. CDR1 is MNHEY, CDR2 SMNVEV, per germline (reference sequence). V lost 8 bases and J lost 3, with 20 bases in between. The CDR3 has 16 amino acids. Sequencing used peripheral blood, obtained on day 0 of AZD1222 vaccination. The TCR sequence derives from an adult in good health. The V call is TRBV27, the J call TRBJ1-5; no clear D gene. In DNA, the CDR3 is TGTGCCAGCGCCACAGTGGGAGGACTAAACAATCAGCCCCAGCATTTT. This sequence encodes CASATVGGLNNQPQHF.